This entry features one T cell receptor (beta chain) sequence. Original processing notes: Estimation of nucleated cell counts relied on the amplification of reference gene primers. Data came from immunoSEQ multiplex PCR; TCRdb stores just in-frame clones and leaves some out. Clone size and the V and J calls come from that table; the DNA yielded D and trimming. The repertoire holds about 89,000 clones, with 75% to 80% as singletons. The data were taken from a study of blood T cell repertoires in COVID-19. Study summary: The United States, Italy and Spain supplied acute and convalescent COVID-19 samples. T cells, B-cell-depleted T cells, or PBMCs supplied cDNA or gDNA.

Material for sequencing was peripheral blood. This TCR came from a man between 70 and 80 years old with COVID-19, enrolled during active disease.

This CDR3 reads CASSARQGPASTDTQYF. CDR3 nucleotides: TGTGCCAGCAGCGCGAGACAGGGCCCCGCTAGCACAGATACGCAGTATTTT. The chain recombines TRBV9 with TRBJ2-3, with TRBD1 identical over 7 bases. V lost 3 bases, J lost 0 bases, and 10 bases stayed unmatched. There are 17 residues in the CDR3. From germline, CDR1 is SGDLS and CDR2 YYNGEE. Full variable domain (remainder filled in from reference TRBV9 and TRBJ2-3): DSGVTQTPKHLITATGQRVTLRCSPRSGDLSVYWYQQSLDQGLQFLIQYYNGEERAKGNILERFSAQQFPDLHSELNLSSLELGDSALYFCASSARQGPASTDTQYFGPGTRLTVL.